This TCR beta chain was profiled in a study of cytomegalovirus exposure and HLA in healthy donors (dated by TCRdb to about 2017). Regarding the research as a whole: A later analysis indicated that the 130 or so validation repertoires were generated on the platform also employed for the 600 to 750 repertoires of the first cohort. The aim of the study was to test whether cataloging public T cell receptors could identify signatures of past pathogen exposure. Along with the roughly 700-subject first cohort, a separate validation cohort of more than 90 different subjects was used. To predict cytomegalovirus infection status, the study combined high-throughput TCR immunosequencing, statistical association of individual TCRs with disease status, and machine learning.

The research as a whole found: The validation cohort had no HLA typing available for a later analysis, so co-occurrence within that cohort was assessed over all 110 or so repertoires. Most TCR sequences were observed very rarely across donors, whereas some public TCRs were present in many individuals. In the study, roughly 160 TCR beta chains were listed as associated with cytomegalovirus. A few of the identified cytomegalovirus-associated TCR beta chains were confirmed in vitro to be specific for cytomegalovirus antigens. The authors suggested that the approach could potentially be generalized to other disease states and immunological phenotypes. Of the cluster scores, approximately 95% were above 0 in a later analysis, which found that TCRs clustered in the first cohort also tended to co-occur in the 120 or so validation repertoires. The classifier was reported to diagnose cytomegalovirus status with high specificity and sensitivity in both the original and validation cohorts.

The donors belonged to the validation cohort of around 120 subjects, which was separate from the roughly 700-subject first cohort. The CDR3 holds 13 amino acids from the cysteine to the phenylalanine. The read is trimmed to its CDR3 DNA, 39 bases read in frame from base 1. The germline V gene provides CDR1 SQVTM and CDR2 ANQGSEA. V gives up 8 bases and J gives up 5 bases, and the segment between their germline ends measures 18 bases. With regard to this clone: No cognate antigen has been identified for it. No base-level quality is on record; no much larger clone is a single base apart.

The receptor library was made with the immunoSEQ multiplex PCR assay. On the study's bioinformatics: To diagnose cytomegalovirus status from the catalog of TCR beta chain sequences, a statistical classification framework was built. TCRdb's version of the immuneACCESS table is confined to in-frame rearrangements and falls short of the full clone set. An unresolved V gene accounts for under half of the shortfall where checked; the remainder is of unknown origin. The DNA was the basis for D and trimming; V, J and clone size are from that table. The sample table shows 150,000 to 200,000 clones, and around 85% are seen once. The top ten clonotypes cover 15% to 20% of the sample.

This clonotype was obtained from a man aged 18 to 29 in good health and CMV-seropositive. The sequence joins TRBV29-1 to TRBJ2-5, and the D gene may be TRBD1, 5 bases matching. The specimen sequenced was PBMCs. The CDR3 region reads CSTDGQSGETQYF. The base sequence is TGCAGCACCGACGGGCAATCAGGGGAGACCCAGTACTTC.